Sequencing of this T cell receptor beta chain was carried out in a study of T cell responses to AZD1222 COVID-19 vaccine. Notes on the study in general: Recipients of AZD1222 seropositive at baseline numbered only 6 or 7.

TCRdb's copy holds only in-frame clones and misses some; the assay was immunoSEQ multiplex PCR. The sample yields 150,000 or so clones, roughly 92% seen once. V lost 9 bases to trimming and J lost 6 bases; unmatched junction nucleotides: 10. Germline V CDR1 and CDR2: LNHDA, SQIVND (reference sequence). The CDR3 covers 14 residues. On this clone: Its antigen is as yet unknown.

The receptor's source is an adult in good health. This specimen was peripheral blood, taken on day 0 of AZD1222 vaccination. The V call is TRBV19, the J call TRBJ1-2, with 10 positions matching TRBD1. CDR3 DNA: TGTGCCAGCCGGGACAGGGGCCCCCTCGATGGCTACACCTTC. It codes for CASRDRGPLDGYTF.